The 12 T cell receptor beta chains in this list originate from one sample, sequenced in a study of cytomegalovirus exposure and HLA in healthy donors. Amplification used 60 Vbeta primers and 13 Jbeta primers. The protocol was immunoSEQ multiplex PCR, while the TCRdb copy is restricted to in-frame clones and leaves out a portion. The top ten clones hold 4.2% of a sample with some 130,000 clones, approximately 80% of them seen once. Material: PBMCs. Receptors originate from a male donor in good health and CMV-seropositive.

The chain is built from TRBV19 and TRBJ1-5, with a tentative D call TRBD1 (6 bases). This CDR3 contains 13 residues. Germline V gene data show CDR1 as LNHDA and CDR2 as SQIVND (reference sequence). Between the trimmed V and J ends, which lost 6 bases and 11 bases, there was a span of 17 bases. The CDR3 here is CASSPSPTGTQHF. CDR3 nucleotides: TGTGCCAGTAGCCCATCCCCGACAGGTACCCAGCATTTT.

This sequence joins TRBV5-4 and TRBJ2-1; 9 nucleotides line up with TRBD2. Germline CDR1 is SGHNT and CDR2 is YYREEE (reference sequence). The CDR3 spans 13 residues. CDR3 sequence reads: CAFGTGGRAEQFF. The CDR3 DNA is TGTGCTTTTGGGACTGGCGGGAGGGCTGAGCAGTTCTTC.

In this sample, this clone turned up once. This chain uses TRBV5-4 with TRBJ2-7; 8 bases are a match to TRBD1. This CDR3 is 15 amino acids long. Per the germline V gene, CDR1 is SGHNT and CDR2 is YYREEE (reference sequence). Trimming took 3 bases from V and 3 from J; bases not matched to a gene: 8. The CDR3 nucleotides read TGTGCCAGCAGCTCAGGACAGGGAGGATTCTACGAGCAGTACTTC. This sequence encodes CASSSGQGGFYEQYF.

The rearrangement uses TRBV7-2 and TRBJ2-2, with 8 nucleotides matching TRBD2. V was pared by 1 base and J by 0 bases, with 7 bases of the junction left unmatched. Germline V gene lookup returns CDR1 SGHTA and CDR2 FQGNSA. This CDR3 is built from 18 residues. The DNA of the CDR3 is TGTGCCAGCAGCTTAGTGCCTTTTAGCGGGGCGAACACCGGGGAGCTGTTTTTT. Its translation is CASSLVPFSGANTGELFF.

In nucleotides, the CDR3 is TGTGCCAGCTCACGGGGGCTTCAAGAGACCCAGTACTTC. It translates to CASSRGLQETQYF. This sequence joins TRBV18 and TRBJ2-5, with D possibly matching TRBD1 (6 bases). CDR1 is KGHSH, CDR2 LQKENI, per germline. The V end lost 4 bases, the J end lost 2 bases, and 8 bases lay between the germline ends. The CDR3 covers 13 residues.

This clone was counted between two and nine times. The rearrangement links TRBV9 to TRBJ2-7; 9 bases line up with TRBD1. Germline trimming cut 5 bases from V and 5 bases from J; bases unmatched to any gene: 11. This CDR3 is 15 amino acids long. The germline V gene encodes CDR1 SGDLS and CDR2 YYNGEE. CDR3 sequence (DNA): TGTGCCAGCAGTCATCCCCGGACAGGGGAGGACGAGCAGTACTTC. This codes for CASSHPRTGEDEQYF.

The chain is built from TRBV19 and TRBJ1-2; no firm D call. Germline assignment: CDR1 LNHDA and CDR2 SQIVND (reference sequence). The ends were cut back, 1 base at V and 4 bases at J, with 13 bases in the middle. CDR3 length: 15 amino acids. The CDR3 region has the DNA TGTGCCAGTAGTATAGCCCCCGGAGAGATCTATGGCTACACCTTC. Translation gives CASSIAPGEIYGYTF.

The rearrangement joins TRBV5-1 to TRBJ1-2; no clear D. The CDR3 totals 18 residues. The V end lost 2 bases, the J end lost 0 bases, and 20 bases lay between the germline ends. Germline V lookup: CDR1 SGHRS, CDR2 YFSETQ. The chain's CDR3 is CASSFDPPQRGANYGYTF. The CDR3 region has the DNA TGCGCCAGCAGCTTTGATCCGCCCCAGCGGGGAGCTAACTATGGCTACACCTTC.

This clone was detected many times. The chain combines TRBV27 with TRBJ2-1; 7 bases agree with TRBD2. V lost 11 bases and J lost 6; bases outside the gene matches: 10. In germline, CDR1 is MNHEY, CDR2 SMNVEV (reference sequence). The CDR3 has 13 amino acids. This CDR3 is CASGEGSVNEQFF. CDR3 nucleotide sequence: TGTGCCTCCGGGGAGGGGAGCGTCAATGAGCAGTTCTTC.

V usage is TRBV6-1 and J usage is TRBJ1-5; 7 bases are shared with TRBD1. Per germline, CDR1 MNHNS and CDR2 SASEGT. This CDR3 region has 15 residues. The ends lost 4 bases at V and 9 bases at J; junction bases unmatched: 12. This CDR3 reads CASSGPTGKAGPQHF. The CDR3 DNA reads TGTGCCAGCAGTGGCCCGACAGGGAAAGCCGGGCCCCAGCATTTT.

As regards this clone: The junction differs from germline at one of its ends, possibly a read error. The chain combines TRBV7-9 with TRBJ1-1, with D uncertain. The CDR3 sequence is 13 residues long. Germline V lookup: CDR1 SEHNR, CDR2 FQNEAQ (reference sequence). The CDR3 coding sequence is TGTTCCAGCAGCCTTCGGGAGGACACTGAAGCTTTCTTT. This gives the protein CSSSLREDTEAFF. The whole variable domain, filled in from reference TRBV7-9 and TRBJ1-1, reads DTGVSQNPRHKITKRGQNVTFRCDPISEHNRLYWYRQTLGQGPEFLTYFQNEAQLEKSRLLSDRFSAERPKGSFSTLEIQRTEQGDSAMYLCSSSLREDTEAFFGQGTRLTVV.

The V gene is TRBV30, the J gene TRBJ2-7; tentative D call: TRBD1 (5 bases). Trimming removed 1 base from V and 2 bases from J, with 9 bases in between. The CDR3 is made up of 13 amino acids. Germline V gives CDR1 GTSNPN, CDR2 SVGIG (reference sequence). In DNA form, the CDR3 reads TGTGCCTGGAGTGCCGCAGGGACCTACGAGCAGTACTTC. This codes for CAWSAAGTYEQYF.